The table lists the clone carrying this T cell receptor (beta chain) with a count of one. One junction end does not reproduce the germline sequence, and a read error may be involved. Germline V lookup: CDR1 SGHNT, CDR2 YYREEE (reference sequence). The CDR3 has 15 residues. This sample stems from a study of cytomegalovirus exposure and HLA in healthy donors. Primers included in the PCR were 60 Vbeta and 13 Jbeta primers. Here immunoSEQ multiplex PCR was the method, and the copy in TCRdb shows in-frame clones only, minus some. The table has 150,000 or so clones, about four fifths seen once. This TCR was sampled from a man in his late teens or twenties in good health and CMV-seronegative. The rearrangement joins TRBV5-4 to TRBJ2-4; TRBD2 aligns across 7 bases. Material: PBMCs. This CDR3 reads CASSPGGPAKNSQYF. DNA for the CDR3: TGTGCCAGCAGCCCGGGGGGACCAGCCAAAAACAGTCAGTACTTC.